This TCR beta chain came from a study of T cells expressing NK-cell markers. With the 5' RACE reads reprocessed, TCRdb shows one record per CDR3 protein and no DNA. The sample is made up of 350,000 to 500,000 distinct CDR3 sequences, and the top ten hold roughly 8% of it. This CDR3 region has 15 residues. From germline, CDR1 is SGHVS and CDR2 FNYEAQ. The genes are TRBV7-6 and TRBJ2-7. Sequencing was performed on blood T cells: a sorted CD56 or NKG2C T cell subset, CD4+ or CD8+ T cells, or bulk PBMC T cells (not recorded which). The source of this sequence is a woman aged 18-69 years in good health. This CDR3 is CASSPFAGSPYEQYF.